The 7 T cell receptor beta chains in this list originate from one sample, sequenced in a study of shared clonotypes between healthy human individuals. TCRdb keeps only in-frame clones here, not all; method: immunoSEQ multiplex PCR. Of 2 million to 2.5 million clones listed, less than 95% are singletons. Sequences were obtained from naive CD4+ T cells from PBMCs. Noted subset: CD45RA+ positively selected. These TCRs come from a man in his late teens or twenties in good health. Some clones in this sample may be carry-over from other donors' samples.

This chain links TRBV25-1 with TRBJ2-7, with TRBD2 matching 8 bases. Trimming cost V 8 bases and J 4 bases; bases outside gene matches: 13. The length of the CDR3 is 15 residues. In germline, CDR1 is MGHDK, CDR2 SYGVNS. The CDR3 nucleotides are TGTGCCAGCCTTCGGGTGCGGGAGGAGGTATACGAGCAGTACTTC. Its protein product is CASLRVREEVYEQYF.

This chain uses TRBV27 with TRBJ2-7, with D perhaps assigned TRBD1 or TRBD2 (6 bases each). From germline, CDR1 is MNHEY and CDR2 SMNVEV (reference sequence). Trimming left V 6 bases short and J 5 bases short, with 20 bases between. This CDR3 comprises 15 residues. The CDR3: CASSNPRRGHNEQYF. The DNA for the CDR3 is TGTGCCAGCAGCAACCCGAGGAGGGGACATAACGAGCAGTACTTC.

Remarks on this clone: Other nucleotide sequences in the sample specify the same CDR3. The V gene is TRBV19, the J gene TRBJ1-1, with 7 bases fitting TRBD1. Germline V gives CDR1 LNHDA, CDR2 SQIVND (reference sequence). The CDR3 contains 13 residues. J was trimmed by 5 bases and V by 1 base; bases with no gene match: 1. The CDR3 nucleotides are TGTGCCAGTAGTATAGGCAGGGGGACTGAAGCTTTCTTT. Translation: CASSIGRGTEAFF.

The genes are TRBV10-3 and TRBJ1-2, with D possibly TRBD1 on 6 matching bases. This CDR3 comprises 14 residues. CDR1 ENHRY and CDR2 SYGVKD come from the germline V gene. Trimming cost V 5 bases and J 3 bases, with 13 bases left between them. The DNA of the CDR3 is TGTGCCATCAGTCCAGGGGAATCCGACTATGGCTACACCTTC. Translated: CAISPGESDYGYTF.

This clone was recorded only once. The rearrangement joins TRBV4-2 to TRBJ1-1, with 7 bases aligning to TRBD1. The CDR3 covers 15 residues. V trimming: 4 bases; J trimming: 4 bases; junction bases outside the gene matches: 9. Germline V gene data show CDR1 as LGHNA and CDR2 as YNFKEQ. The CDR3: CASSREGALGTEAFF. CDR3 DNA sequence: TGTGCCAGCAGCCGAGAGGGGGCTTTGGGCACTGAAGCTTTCTTT.

This chain's CDR3 is CASKGQDRRWTEKLFF. CDR3 DNA: TGTGCCAGCAAAGGGCAAGATCGGCGCTGGACCGAAAAACTGTTTTTT. The chain couples TRBV2 to TRBJ1-4; no clear D. V lost 7 bases, J lost 8 bases, and 23 bases lay in between. Per germline, CDR1 SNHLY and CDR2 FYNNEI. The CDR3 is made up of 16 amino acids. Supplemented by reference TRBV2 and TRBJ1-4, the full variable domain reads EPEVTQTPSHQVTQMGQEVILRCVPISNHLYFYWYRQILGQKVEFLVSFYNNEISEKSEIFDDQFSVERPDGSNFTLKIRSTKLEDSAMYFCASKGQDRRWTEKLFFGSGTQLSVL.

The rearrangement links TRBV6-1 to TRBJ1-5; D might be TRBD1 (5 bases). V was clipped by 6 bases and J by 6 bases, with 15 bases between them. Germline loops: CDR1 MNHNS, CDR2 SASEGT. The CDR3 spans 14 residues. The CDR3 protein is CASRSGSGGQPQHF. The DNA for the CDR3 is TGTGCCAGCAGGTCAGGGTCCGGGGGTCAGCCCCAGCATTTT.